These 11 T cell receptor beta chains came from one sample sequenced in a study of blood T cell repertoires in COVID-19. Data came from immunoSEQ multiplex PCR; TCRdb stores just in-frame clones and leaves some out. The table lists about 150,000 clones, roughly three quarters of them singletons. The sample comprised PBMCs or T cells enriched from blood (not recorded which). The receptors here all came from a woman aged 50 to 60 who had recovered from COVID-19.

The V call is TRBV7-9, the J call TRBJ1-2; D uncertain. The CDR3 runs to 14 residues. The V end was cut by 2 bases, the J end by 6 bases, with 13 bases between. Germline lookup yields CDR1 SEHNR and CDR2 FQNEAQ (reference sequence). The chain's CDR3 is CASSLLAPIDGYTF. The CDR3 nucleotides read TGTGCCAGCAGCTTATTAGCCCCCATAGATGGCTACACCTTC.

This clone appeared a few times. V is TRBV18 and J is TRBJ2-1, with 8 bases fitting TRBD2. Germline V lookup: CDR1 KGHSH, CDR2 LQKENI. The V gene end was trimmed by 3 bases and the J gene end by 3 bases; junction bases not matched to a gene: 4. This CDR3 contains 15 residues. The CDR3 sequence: CASSPGSGVYNEQFF. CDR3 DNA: TGTGCCAGCTCACCGGGTAGCGGGGTCTACAATGAGCAGTTCTTC.

The CDR3 sequence is CATSDAGAFGYTF. The DNA for the CDR3 is TGTGCCACCAGTGACGCAGGGGCGTTTGGCTACACCTTC. The rearrangement links TRBV24-1 to TRBJ1-2, with D possibly matching TRBD1 (6 bases). The germline V and J ends were trimmed by 4 bases and 7 bases, with 12 bases remaining between them. The CDR3 totals 13 residues. The germline V gene has CDR1 KGHDR and CDR2 SFDVKD.

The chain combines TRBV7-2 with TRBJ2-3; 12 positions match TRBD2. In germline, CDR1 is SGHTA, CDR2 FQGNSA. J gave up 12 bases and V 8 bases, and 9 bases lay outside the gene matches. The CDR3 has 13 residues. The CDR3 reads CASLASGGAFQYF. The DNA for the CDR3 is TGTGCCAGCCTCGCTAGCGGGGGGGCTTTCCAGTATTTT.

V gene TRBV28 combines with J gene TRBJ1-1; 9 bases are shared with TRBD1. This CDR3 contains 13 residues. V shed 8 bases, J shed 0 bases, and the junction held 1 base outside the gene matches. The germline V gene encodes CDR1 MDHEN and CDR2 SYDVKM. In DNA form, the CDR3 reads TGTGCCAGCGGACAGGGGATGAACACTGAAGCTTTCTTT. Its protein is CASGQGMNTEAFF.

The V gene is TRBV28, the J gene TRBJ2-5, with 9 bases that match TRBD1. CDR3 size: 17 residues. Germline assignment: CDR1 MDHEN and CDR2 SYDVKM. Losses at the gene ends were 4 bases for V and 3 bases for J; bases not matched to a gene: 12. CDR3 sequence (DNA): TGTGCCAGCAGTTATTCGTGGACAGGGGAAAATAAAGAGACCCAGTACTTC. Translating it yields CASSYSWTGENKETQYF.

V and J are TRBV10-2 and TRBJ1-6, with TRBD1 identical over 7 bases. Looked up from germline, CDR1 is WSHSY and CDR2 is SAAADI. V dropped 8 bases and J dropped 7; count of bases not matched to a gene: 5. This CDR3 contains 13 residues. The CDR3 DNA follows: TGCGCCAGCGACCGGGACAGAAATTCACCCCTCCACTTT. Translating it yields CASDRDRNSPLHF.

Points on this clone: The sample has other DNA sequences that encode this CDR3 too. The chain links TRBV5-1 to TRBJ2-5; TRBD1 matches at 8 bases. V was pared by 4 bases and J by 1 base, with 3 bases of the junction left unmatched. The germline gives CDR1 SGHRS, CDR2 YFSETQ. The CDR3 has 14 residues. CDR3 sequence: CASSRGQGQETQYF. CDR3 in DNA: TGCGCCAGCAGCCGAGGACAGGGCCAAGAGACCCAGTACTTC.

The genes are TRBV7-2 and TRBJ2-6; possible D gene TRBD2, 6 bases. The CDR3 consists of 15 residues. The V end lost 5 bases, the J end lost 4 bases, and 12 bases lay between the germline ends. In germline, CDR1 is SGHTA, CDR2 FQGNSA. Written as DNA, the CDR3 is TGTGCCAGCAGCCCGGGCGCGGGGGGGGCCAACGTCCTGACTTTC. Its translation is CASSPGAGGANVLTF.

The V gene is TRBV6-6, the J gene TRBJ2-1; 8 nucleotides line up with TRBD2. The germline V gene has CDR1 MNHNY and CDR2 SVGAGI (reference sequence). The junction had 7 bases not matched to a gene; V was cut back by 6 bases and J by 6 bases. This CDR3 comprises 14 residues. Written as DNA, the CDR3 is TGTGCCAGCAGCTCGTCGGGAGGGGTCAATGAGCAGTTCTTC. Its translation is CASSSSGGVNEQFF.

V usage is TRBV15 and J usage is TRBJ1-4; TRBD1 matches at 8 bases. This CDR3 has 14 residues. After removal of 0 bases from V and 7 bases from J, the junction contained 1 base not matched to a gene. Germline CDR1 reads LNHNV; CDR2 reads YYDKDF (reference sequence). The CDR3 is CATSRDQGAEKLFF. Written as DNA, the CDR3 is TGTGCCACCAGCAGAGATCAGGGGGCTGAAAAACTGTTTTTT.